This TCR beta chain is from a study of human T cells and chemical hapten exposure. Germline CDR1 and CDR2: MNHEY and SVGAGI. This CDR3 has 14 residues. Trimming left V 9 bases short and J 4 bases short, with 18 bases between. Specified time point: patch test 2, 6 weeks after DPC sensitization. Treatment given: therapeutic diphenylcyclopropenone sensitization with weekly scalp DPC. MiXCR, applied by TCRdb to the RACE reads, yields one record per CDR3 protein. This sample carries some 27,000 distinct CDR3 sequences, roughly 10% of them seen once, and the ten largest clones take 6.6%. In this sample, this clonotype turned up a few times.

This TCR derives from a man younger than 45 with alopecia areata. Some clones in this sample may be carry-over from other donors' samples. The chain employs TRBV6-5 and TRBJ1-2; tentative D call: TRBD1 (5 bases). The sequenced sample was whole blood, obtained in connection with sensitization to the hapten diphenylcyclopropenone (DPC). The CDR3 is CASKRGDGGYGYTF. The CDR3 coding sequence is TGTGCCAGTAAGCGAGGGGATGGTGGCTATGGCTACACCTTC.